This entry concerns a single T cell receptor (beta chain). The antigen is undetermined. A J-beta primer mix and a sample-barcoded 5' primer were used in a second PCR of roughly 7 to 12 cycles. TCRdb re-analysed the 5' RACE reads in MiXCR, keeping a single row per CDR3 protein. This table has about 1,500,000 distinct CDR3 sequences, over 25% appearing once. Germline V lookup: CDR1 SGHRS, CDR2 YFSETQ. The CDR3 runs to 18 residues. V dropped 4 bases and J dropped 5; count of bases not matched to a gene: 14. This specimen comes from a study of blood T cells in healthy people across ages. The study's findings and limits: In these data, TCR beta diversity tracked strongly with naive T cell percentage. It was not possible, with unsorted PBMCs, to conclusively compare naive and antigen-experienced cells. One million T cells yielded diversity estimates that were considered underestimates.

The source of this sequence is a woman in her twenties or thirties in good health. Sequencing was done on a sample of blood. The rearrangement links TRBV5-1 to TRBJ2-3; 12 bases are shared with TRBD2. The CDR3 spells CASSRVPLAGGPVDTQYF. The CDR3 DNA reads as TGCGCCAGCAGCCGGGTCCCGCTAGCGGGGGGGCCAGTAGATACGCAGTATTTT.